There are many counts of the clone carrying this TCR beta chain. Its target is unknown. The sample's time point: sample taken at primary tumor resection. Frozen PBMC, nontumor lung or tumor provided whole RNA, which was sequenced unsorted. There are 15 residues in the CDR3. V shed 4 bases and J 5 bases; nucleotides not matched to a gene: 12. Germline CDR1 and CDR2: DFQATT and SNEGSKA (reference sequence). On each TCR cDNA molecule, a unique molecular identifier was present. TCRdb reprocessed the 5' RACE reads with MiXCR, giving one entry per CDR3 protein. The sample gives more than 10,000 distinct CDR3 sequences, 2.5% to 3.5% of which show up once; 15% to 20% is in the top ten. The data belong to a study of spatial heterogeneity in lung cancer. General study results and limits: It was found that expanded intratumoral alpha and beta TCR counts tracked tumor mutation counts.

The chain has TRBV20-1 and TRBJ1-2; 8 bases match TRBD1. This receptor was taken from a male donor with early-stage non-small cell lung cancer. The specimen comprised lung tumor tissue, sampled at surgery. CDR3 protein: CSAKPIDRGSYGYTF. CDR3 DNA: TGCAGTGCTAAACCAATCGACAGGGGATCTTATGGCTACACCTTC.